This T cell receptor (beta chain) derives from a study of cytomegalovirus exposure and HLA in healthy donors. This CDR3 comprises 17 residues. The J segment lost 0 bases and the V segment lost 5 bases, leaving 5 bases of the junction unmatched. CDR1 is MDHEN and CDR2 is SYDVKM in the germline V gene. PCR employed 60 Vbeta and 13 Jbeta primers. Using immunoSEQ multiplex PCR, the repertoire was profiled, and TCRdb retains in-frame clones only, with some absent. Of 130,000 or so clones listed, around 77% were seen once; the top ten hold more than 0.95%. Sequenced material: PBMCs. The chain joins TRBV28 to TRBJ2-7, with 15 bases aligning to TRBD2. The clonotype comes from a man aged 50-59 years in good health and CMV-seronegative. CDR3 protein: CASSLWTSGGASYEQYF. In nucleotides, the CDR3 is TGTGCCAGCAGTCTCTGGACTAGCGGGGGGGCCTCCTACGAGCAGTACTTC.